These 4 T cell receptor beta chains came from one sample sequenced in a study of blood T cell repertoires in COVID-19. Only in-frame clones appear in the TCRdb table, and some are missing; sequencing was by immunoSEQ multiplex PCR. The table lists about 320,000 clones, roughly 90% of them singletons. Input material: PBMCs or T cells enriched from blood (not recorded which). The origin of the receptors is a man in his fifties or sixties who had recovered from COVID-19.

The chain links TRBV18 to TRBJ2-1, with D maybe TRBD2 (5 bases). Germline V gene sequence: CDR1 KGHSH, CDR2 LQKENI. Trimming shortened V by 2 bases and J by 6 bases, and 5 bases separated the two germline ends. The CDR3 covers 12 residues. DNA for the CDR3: TGTGCCAGCTCACCAGAGGGCAATGAGCAGTTCTTC. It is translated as CASSPEGNEQFF.

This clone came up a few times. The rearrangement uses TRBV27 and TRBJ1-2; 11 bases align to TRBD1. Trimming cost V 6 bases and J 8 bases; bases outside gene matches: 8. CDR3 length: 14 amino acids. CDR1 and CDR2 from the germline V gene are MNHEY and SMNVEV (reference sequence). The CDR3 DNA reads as TGTGCCAGCAGGCCGGGACAGGGGGTAGGAGGCTACACCTTC. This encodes CASRPGQGVGGYTF.

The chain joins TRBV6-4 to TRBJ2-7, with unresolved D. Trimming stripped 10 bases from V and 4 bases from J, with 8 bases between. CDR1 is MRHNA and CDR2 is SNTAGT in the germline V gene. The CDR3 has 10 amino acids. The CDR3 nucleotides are TGTGCCACTACCGTGTACGAGCAGTACTTC. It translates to CATTVYEQYF.

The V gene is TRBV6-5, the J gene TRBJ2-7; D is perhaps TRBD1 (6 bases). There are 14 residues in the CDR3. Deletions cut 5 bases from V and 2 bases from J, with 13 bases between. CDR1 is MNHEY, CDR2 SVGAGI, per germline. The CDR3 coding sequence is TGTGCCAGCAGTACAATCGGGGACACCTACGAGCAGTACTTC. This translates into CASSTIGDTYEQYF.